Sequencing of this TCR beta chain was carried out in a study of multiple sclerosis patients with progressive multifocal leukoencephalopathy (dated by TCRdb to about 2019). Study-wide context: Controls were five or six natalizumab-treated MS patients who did not develop PML, sampled longitudinally. Peripheral T and B cells were examined in MS patients who went on to develop PML (4 under natalizumab, 1 after alemtuzumab) as well as in treated patients who did not. The goal of the study was to detect any JC virus-specific or public T-cell expansions that arose at the time of PML onset. From before therapy, through 6 and 12 months, up to PML onset, two natalizumab-treated patients who later developed PML were tracked longitudinally.

TRB CDR3 regions were amplified from genomic DNA with the immunoSEQ two-step multiplex PCR at survey-level depth. Synthetic inline TR CDR3 controls covering all V-J pairings were spiked into each PCR to estimate template counts and remove amplification bias. Reads were processed so that amplification and sequencing bias were reduced, and quantification was performed against synthetic TR CDR3 analogs. The study's processing was this. In ImmunoSEQ Analyzer, raw data were processed so that out-of-frame sequences and CDR3s with stop codons were removed, with gene names following IMGT nomenclature. Repertoire diversity was summarized as normalized Shannon entropy, defined as 1 minus Pielou's evenness. Two TRB sequences were counted as identical only if the two sequences had the same V gene, J gene and CDR3. Public PML clonotypes were CDR3s found in two or more PML-onset samples but not found earlier, in controls, or in public databases. Position-by-position CDR3 amino acid composition was analyzed in Skylign with the observed count method. Sourced from immuneACCESS, this table was stored by TCRdb with only in-frame sequences that have V and J called. A share of the clones is absent; for the studies checked, an unresolved V gene accounts for under half, and the remainder has no known explanation. D and trimming come from the DNA, and the V and J calls and clone size come from that table. The sample has around 32,000 clones on record, almost 95% of them singletons. In total, the top ten clones hold about 1.9% of the sample.

Including the terminal cysteine and phenylalanine, the CDR3 comprises 15 residues. Only the CDR3 part of the read is kept: 45 bases, read in frame from the first base. V drops 2 bases and J drops 3 bases, leaving 11 bases in between. Looking up the germline V gene yields CDR1 SGHVS and CDR2 FQNEAQ. Here is what the overall study found, with its caveats: With only a small, descriptive cohort, it remained unclear whether the findings reflect JC virus infection or general immunocompromise. In most PML patients, lower normalized Shannon entropy suggested less diverse TRB repertoires, while the natalizumab-treated controls had values close to 1. Analysis was limited to peripheral blood, even though cerebrospinal fluid or brain lymphocytes might be more informative for natalizumab-associated PML. No common TRBV or TRBJ gene usage or preferential TRBV-TRBJ pairings were detected when PML developed. TRB clones above 0.5% frequency appeared only in PML patients, but expanded clones at PML onset were already present before and during natalizumab therapy.

The time point label corresponds to: before natalizumab initiation. All listed patients had previously received interferon beta, and all PML patients were female. Blood samples at T0 were collected prior to the first natalizumab infusion. Ficoll-Hypaque density gradient centrifugation was used to isolate peripheral blood mononuclear cells. As for this clone: Its antigen remains unidentified. Per-base quality was not reported, and no clone a single base away is much larger than it.

The chain uses TRBV7-8 and TRBJ2-1, and the D gene may be TRBD2, 6 bases matching. The sample taken for sequencing was PBMCs. This TCR came from a man under 40 with multiple sclerosis. The CDR3 amino acid sequence is: CASSLSQTSYNEQFF. In nucleotide form, the sequence is TGTGCCAGCAGCTTATCGCAGACTAGCTACAATGAGCAGTTCTTC.